This T cell receptor (beta chain) was documented in a study of OX40 agonist ivuxolimab in advanced cancers. The study, taken as a whole, reports: Average numbers of expanded clones were greater in CD8+ T cells than in CD4+.

Profiled with immunoSEQ multiplex PCR; TCRdb holds only in-frame clones, not every one. The data show about 50,000 clones, with about nine tenths seen just once and roughly 5.7% held by the top ten. This clone came up a few times. Its target is unknown. The sequence came from an adult with an advanced solid tumor such as melanoma, head and neck, liver or kidney cancer. The sequenced sample was CD4+ or CD8+ T cells sorted from blood, obtained in a trial of the OX40 agonist ivuxolimab.

CDR3 region: CASSQDWGSLNYGYTF. In DNA form, the CDR3 reads TGCGCCAGCAGCCAAGATTGGGGGTCTCTTAACTATGGCTACACCTTC. The V gene is TRBV4-1, the J gene TRBJ1-2; D is perhaps TRBD1 (5 bases). The CDR3 totals 16 residues. The germline gives CDR1 MGHRA, CDR2 YSYEKL. V shed 0 bases and J shed 1 base, with 12 bases lying between them.